Sequencing of this TCR beta chain was carried out in a study of shared clonotypes between healthy human individuals. The assay was immunoSEQ multiplex PCR, and TCRdb's table has in-frame clones only and misses some. The data contain 400,000 to 500,000 clones, around 80% of them singletons. V was pared by 0 bases and J by 8 bases, with 8 bases between. The CDR3 length is 12 residues. Per the germline V gene, CDR1 is SGHRS and CDR2 is YFSETQ. The sequence was obtained from a woman in her thirties or forties in good health. Some clones in this sample may be carry-over from other donors' samples. V is TRBV5-1 and J is TRBJ1-1; D ambiguous. Sequencing was carried out using PBMCs. CDR3 loop: CASSLAGQEAFF. For the CDR3, the DNA is TGCGCCAGCAGCTTGGCCGGTCAGGAAGCTTTCTTT.